This T cell receptor beta chain is from a study of cytomegalovirus exposure and HLA in healthy donors. Study-level background: Previous work identified 90 million to 130 million unique TCR beta sequences from around 200 million T cells.

Notes on this clone: Its antigen is still unknown.

The PCR made use of 60 Vbeta and 13 Jbeta primers. As originally analysed: A later analysis counted tens of millions of unique TCR beta chains, some 11 million shared. Clones were sequenced by immunoSEQ multiplex PCR, and TCRdb holds only the in-frame ones, with some missing. That table gives V, J and clone size, and the DNA gave D and trimming. Of 150,000 to 200,000 clones listed, over 65% were seen once; the top ten hold 1.4% to 1.5%. Findings and caveats of the study: Earlier results showed most TCR beta V segments being productive about 87% or about 30% of the time.

Trimming pared 4 bases from V and 1 base from J, leaving 14 bases between. The CDR3 covers 15 residues. Germline V gene lookup returns CDR1 SGHRS and CDR2 YFSETQ. This sequence joins TRBV5-1 and TRBJ1-1; the D gene is possibly TRBD1 (5 bases). The sample taken for sequencing was PBMCs. This sequence originates from a woman aged 25 to 45 in good health and CMV-seropositive. For the CDR3, the DNA is TGCGCCAGCAGCACGGCACAGGCGACGAACACTGAAGCTTTCTTT. Its protein product is CASSTAQATNTEAFF. Variable domain in full (rest from reference TRBV5-1 and TRBJ1-1): KAGVTQTPRYLIKTRGQQVTLSCSPISGHRSVSWYQQTPGQGLQFLFEYFSETQRNKGNFPGRFSGRQFSNSRSEMNVSTLELGDSALYLCASSTAQATNTEAFFGQGTRLTVV.